The T cell receptor (beta chain) described here comes from a study of T cell responses to AZD1222 COVID-19 vaccine. Using immunoSEQ multiplex PCR, the repertoire was profiled, and TCRdb retains in-frame clones only, with some absent. The sample has over 85,000 clones, 80% to 85% seen once. Germline values: CDR1 LNHDA, CDR2 SQIVND (reference sequence). The length of the CDR3 is 14 residues. V dropped 3 bases and J dropped 8 bases, with 17 bases sitting between them. This TCR was sampled from an adult in good health. The chain carries TRBV19 and TRBJ2-7; no reliable D call. Specimen: peripheral blood, collected on day 0 of AZD1222 vaccination. The CDR3: CASSMRQPTRQQYF. CDR3 nucleotide sequence: TGTGCCAGTAGTATGCGGCAGCCCACCCGGCAGCAGTACTTC.